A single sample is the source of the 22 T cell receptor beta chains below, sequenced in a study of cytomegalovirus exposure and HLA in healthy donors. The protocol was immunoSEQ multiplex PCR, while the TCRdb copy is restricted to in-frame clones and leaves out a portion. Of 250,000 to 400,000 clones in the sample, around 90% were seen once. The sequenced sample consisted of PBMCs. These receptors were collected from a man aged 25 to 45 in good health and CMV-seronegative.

DNA of the CDR3: TGTGCCAGCACTTTACTCCCAGGGGGGCGCGAGCAGTACTTC. Translation: CASTLLPGGREQYF. This chain connects TRBV6-6 to TRBJ2-7, with D perhaps TRBD1 (7 bases). The CDR3 loop spans 14 amino acids. The V end was cut by 7 bases, the J end by 6 bases, with 19 bases between. CDR1 is MNHNY, CDR2 SVGAGI, per germline (reference sequence).

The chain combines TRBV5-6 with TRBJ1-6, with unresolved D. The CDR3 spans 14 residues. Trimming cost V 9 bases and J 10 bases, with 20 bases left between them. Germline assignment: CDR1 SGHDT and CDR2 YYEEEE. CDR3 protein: CATPRGGRWSPLHF. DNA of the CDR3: TGTGCCACCCCGAGAGGAGGGCGTTGGTCACCCCTCCACTTT.

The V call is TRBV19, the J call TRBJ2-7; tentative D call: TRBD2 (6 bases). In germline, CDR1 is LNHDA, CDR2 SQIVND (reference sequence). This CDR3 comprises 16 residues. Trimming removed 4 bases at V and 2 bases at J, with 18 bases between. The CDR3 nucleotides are TGTGCCAGTAGTAGGCGCACCGGGACTGCAACCTACGAGCAGTACTTC. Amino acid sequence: CASSRRTGTATYEQYF.

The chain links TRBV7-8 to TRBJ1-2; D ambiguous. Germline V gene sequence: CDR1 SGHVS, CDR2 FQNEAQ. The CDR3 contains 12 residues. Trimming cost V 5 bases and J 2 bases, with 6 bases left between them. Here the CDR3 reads CASSRENYGYTF. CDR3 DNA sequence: TGTGCCAGCAGCAGGGAGAACTATGGCTACACCTTC.

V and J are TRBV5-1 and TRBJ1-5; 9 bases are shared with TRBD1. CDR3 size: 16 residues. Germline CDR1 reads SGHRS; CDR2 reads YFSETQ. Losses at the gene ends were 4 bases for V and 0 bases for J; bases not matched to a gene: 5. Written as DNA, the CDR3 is TGCGCCAGCAGCCCCGGGACAGGGTCTAGCAATCAGCCCCAGCATTTT. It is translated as CASSPGTGSSNQPQHF.

The CDR3 reads CASRSEGAWKTQYF. The CDR3 nucleotides read TGTGCCAGCAGGTCGGAGGGGGCCTGGAAGACCCAGTACTTC. The chain links TRBV2 to TRBJ2-5; a weak D match, TRBD1 (7 bases). Germline values: CDR1 SNHLY, CDR2 FYNNEI. V lost 6 bases and J lost 6, with 17 bases in between. There are 14 residues in the CDR3. Full variable domain (rest looked up from reference TRBV2 and TRBJ2-5): EPEVTQTPSHQVTQMGQEVILRCVPISNHLYFYWYRQILGQKVEFLVSFYNNEISEKSEIFDDQFSVERPDGSNFTLKIRSTKLEDSAMYFCASRSEGAWKTQYFGPGTRLLVL.

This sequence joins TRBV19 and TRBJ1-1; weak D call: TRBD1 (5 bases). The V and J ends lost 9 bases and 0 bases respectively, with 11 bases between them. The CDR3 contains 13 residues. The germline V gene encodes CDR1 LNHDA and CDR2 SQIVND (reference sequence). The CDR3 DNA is TGTGCCAGCAGAACGACAGTGAACACTGAAGCTTTCTTT. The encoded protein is CASRTTVNTEAFF.

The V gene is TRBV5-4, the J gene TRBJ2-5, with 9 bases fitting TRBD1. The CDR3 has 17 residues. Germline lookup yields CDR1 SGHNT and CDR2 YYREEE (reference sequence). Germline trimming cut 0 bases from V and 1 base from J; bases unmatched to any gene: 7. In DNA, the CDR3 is TGTGCCAGCAGCTTGGGAAAGGGACAGGGCAGCCAAGAGACCCAGTACTTC. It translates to CASSLGKGQGSQETQYF.

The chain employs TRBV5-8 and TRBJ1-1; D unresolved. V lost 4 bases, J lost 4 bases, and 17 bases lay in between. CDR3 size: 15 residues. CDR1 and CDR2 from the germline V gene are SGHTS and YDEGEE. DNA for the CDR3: TGTGCCAGCAGCCAAGATCTAGAGAGGCGCACTGAAGCTTTCTTT. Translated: CASSQDLERRTEAFF.

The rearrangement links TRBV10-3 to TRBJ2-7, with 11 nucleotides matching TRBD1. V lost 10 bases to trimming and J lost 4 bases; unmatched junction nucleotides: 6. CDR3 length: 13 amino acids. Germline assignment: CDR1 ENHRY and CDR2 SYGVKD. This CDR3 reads CATSGTGGYEQYF. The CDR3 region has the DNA TGTGCCACCAGCGGGACAGGGGGTTACGAGCAGTACTTC.

Here the CDR3 reads CASSLRLAGFTGELFF. As DNA, the CDR3 is TGTGCCAGCAGCCTGCGTTTAGCGGGGTTCACCGGGGAGCTGTTTTTT. V usage is TRBV5-6 and J usage is TRBJ2-2; TRBD2 agrees at 8 bases. Germline V CDR1 and CDR2: SGHDT, YYEEEE. The CDR3 runs 16 residues. Losses at the gene ends were 4 bases for V and 4 bases for J; bases not matched to a gene: 9. The variable domain in full, completed from reference TRBV5-6 and TRBJ2-2, reads DAGVTQSPTHLIKTRGQQVTLRCSPKSGHDTVSWYQQALGQGPQFIFQYYEEEERQRGNFPDRFSGHQFPNYSSELNVNALLLGDSALYLCASSLRLAGFTGELFFGEGSRLTVL.

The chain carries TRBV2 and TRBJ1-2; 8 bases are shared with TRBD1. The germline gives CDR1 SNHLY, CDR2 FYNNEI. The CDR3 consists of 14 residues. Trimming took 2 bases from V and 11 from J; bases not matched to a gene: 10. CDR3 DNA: TGTGCCAGCAGTGAATGGAGGACAGGGCAAAGGTACACCTTC. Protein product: CASSEWRTGQRYTF.

CDR3 nucleotides: TGTGCCAGCAGGATATACGCCAATCCCGGCTATGGCTACACCTTC. As protein: CASRIYANPGYGYTF. The V gene is TRBV27, the J gene TRBJ1-2, with D unclear. Germline V gene lookup returns CDR1 MNHEY and CDR2 SMNVEV (reference sequence). Trimming left V 6 bases short and J 4 bases short, with 18 bases between. The CDR3 is made up of 15 amino acids.

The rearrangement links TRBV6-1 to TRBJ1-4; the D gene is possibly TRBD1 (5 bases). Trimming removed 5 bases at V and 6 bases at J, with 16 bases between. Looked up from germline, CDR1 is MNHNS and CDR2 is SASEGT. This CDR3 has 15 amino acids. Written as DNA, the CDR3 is TGTGCCAGCAGTATTACAGGACCTTCGGATGAAAAACTGTTTTTT. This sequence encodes CASSITGPSDEKLFF.

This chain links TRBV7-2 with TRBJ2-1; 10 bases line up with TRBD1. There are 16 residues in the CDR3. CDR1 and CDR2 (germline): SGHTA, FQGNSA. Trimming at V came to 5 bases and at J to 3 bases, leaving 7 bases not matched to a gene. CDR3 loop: CASSLSGTGVYNEQFF. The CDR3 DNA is TGTGCCAGCAGCCTATCCGGGACAGGGGTCTACAATGAGCAGTTCTTC.

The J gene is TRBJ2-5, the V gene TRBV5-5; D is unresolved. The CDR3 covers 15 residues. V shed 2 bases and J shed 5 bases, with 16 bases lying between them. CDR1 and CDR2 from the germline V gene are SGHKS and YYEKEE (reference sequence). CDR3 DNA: TGTGCCAGCAGCTTAGATCGAGGATCTTGGGAGACCCAGTACTTC. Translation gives CASSLDRGSWETQYF.

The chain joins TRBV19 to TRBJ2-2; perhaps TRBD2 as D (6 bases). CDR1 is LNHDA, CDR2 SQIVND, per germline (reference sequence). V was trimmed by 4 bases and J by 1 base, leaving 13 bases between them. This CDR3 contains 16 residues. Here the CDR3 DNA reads TGTGCCAGTAGTAGAACTAGCCCCCAGAACACCGGGGAGCTGTTTTTT. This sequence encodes CASSRTSPQNTGELFF. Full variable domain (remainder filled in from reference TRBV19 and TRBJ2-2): DGGITQSPKYLFRKEGQNVTLSCEQNLNHDAMYWYRQDPGQGLRLIYYSQIVNDFQKGDIAEGYSVSREKKESFPLTVTSAQKNPTAFYLCASSRTSPQNTGELFFGEGSRLTVL.

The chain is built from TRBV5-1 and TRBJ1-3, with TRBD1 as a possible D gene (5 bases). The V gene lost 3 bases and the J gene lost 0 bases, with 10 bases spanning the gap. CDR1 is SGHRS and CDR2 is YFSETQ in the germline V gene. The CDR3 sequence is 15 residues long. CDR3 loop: CASSSDTGSGNTIYF. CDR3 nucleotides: TGCGCCAGCAGCTCGGACACCGGCTCTGGAAACACCATATATTTT.

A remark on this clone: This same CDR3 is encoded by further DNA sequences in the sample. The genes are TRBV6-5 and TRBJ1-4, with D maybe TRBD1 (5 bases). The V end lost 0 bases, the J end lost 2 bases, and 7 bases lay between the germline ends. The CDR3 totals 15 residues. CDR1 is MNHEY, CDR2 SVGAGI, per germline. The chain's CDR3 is CASSYSRGTNEKLFF. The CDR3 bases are TGTGCCAGCAGTTACTCACGGGGGACTAATGAAAAACTGTTTTTT.

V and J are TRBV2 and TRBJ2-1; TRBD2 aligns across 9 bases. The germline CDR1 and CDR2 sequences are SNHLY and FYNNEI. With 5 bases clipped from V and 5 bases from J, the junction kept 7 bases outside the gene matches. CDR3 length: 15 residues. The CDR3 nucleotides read TGTGCCAGCAGTTGGACTAGCGTAGGAAACAATGAGCAGTTCTTC. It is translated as CASSWTSVGNNEQFF. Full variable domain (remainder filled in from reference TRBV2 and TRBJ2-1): EPEVTQTPSHQVTQMGQEVILRCVPISNHLYFYWYRQILGQKVEFLVSFYNNEISEKSEIFDDQFSVERPDGSNFTLKIRSTKLEDSAMYFCASSWTSVGNNEQFFGPGTRLTVL.

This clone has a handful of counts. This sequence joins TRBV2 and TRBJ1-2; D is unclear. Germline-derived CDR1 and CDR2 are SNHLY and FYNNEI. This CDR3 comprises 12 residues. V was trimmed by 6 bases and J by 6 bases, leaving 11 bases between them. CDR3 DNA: TGTGCCAGCAGGGATCGGAGGGATGGCTACACCTTC. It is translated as CASRDRRDGYTF.

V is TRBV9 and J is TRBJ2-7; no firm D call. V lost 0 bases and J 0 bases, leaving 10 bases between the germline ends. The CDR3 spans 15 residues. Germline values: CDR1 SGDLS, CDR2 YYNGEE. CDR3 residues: CASSVDVFSSYEQYF. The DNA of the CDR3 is TGTGCCAGCAGCGTAGACGTCTTCAGCTCCTACGAGCAGTACTTC. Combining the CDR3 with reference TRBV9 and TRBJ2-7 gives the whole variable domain DSGVTQTPKHLITATGQRVTLRCSPRSGDLSVYWYQQSLDQGLQFLIQYYNGEERAKGNILERFSAQQFPDLHSELNLSSLELGDSALYFCASSVDVFSSYEQYFGPGTRLTVT.